This TCR beta chain was captured in a study of T-cell reconstitution after alpha-beta-depleted transplantation in children. A library of TCRbeta sequences, prepared with unique molecular identifiers, was generated. TCRdb reprocessed the PCR reads with MiXCR, giving one entry per CDR3 protein. The table includes about 980,000 distinct CDR3 sequences, roughly 31% detected once. The receptor was derived from a boy in the first two years of life who had a stem cell transplant for SCID, so the T cells may come from the graft donor. Sequencing used PBMCs, mostly from graft donor cells, obtained 360 days after TCRalphabeta/CD19-depleted stem cell transplant.

The CDR3 bases are TGTGCCATCAGTGAGAAATTTAAGCAAAGGGTCAATGAGCAGTTCTTC. The encoded protein is CAISEKFKQRVNEQFF. The rearrangement uses TRBV10-3 and TRBJ2-1; D unresolved. CDR3 size: 16 residues. Germline CDR1 reads ENHRY; CDR2 reads SYGVKD. The V and J ends lost 2 bases and 6 bases respectively, with 17 bases between them.